One T cell receptor (beta chain) is described in this entry. These data belong to a study of T cell clonotyping in hematopoietic cell transplantation. The table came from immunoSEQ multiplex PCR; TCRdb's copy has only in-frame clones and leaves some out. The data contain more than 65,000 clones, 94% of them seen just once; the ten biggest clones take up roughly 1.5%. The V and J ends lost 0 bases and 2 bases respectively, with 11 bases between them. This CDR3 comprises 15 residues. The V gene's germline CDR1 is MNHEY and CDR2 SVGAGI. The origin of this receptor is a man aged 50 to 60 in good health. Some clones in this sample may be carry-over from other donors' samples. Sequenced sample: peripheral blood mononuclear cells. The J gene is TRBJ2-7, the V gene TRBV6-5; D is unresolved. In DNA form, the CDR3 reads TGTGCCAGCAGTTACTCGGCACACTCCCCCTACGAGCAGTACTTC. Encoded protein: CASSYSAHSPYEQYF.